The 14 T cell receptor beta chains reported below all come from one sample, sequenced in a study of blood T cell repertoires in COVID-19. Libraries were prepared by immunoSEQ multiplex PCR; TCRdb keeps only in-frame clonotypes and omits some of them. This sample has under 200,000 clones, with around 82% found just once. The sequenced sample was PBMCs or T cells enriched from blood (not recorded which). The receptors come from a woman aged 60 to 75 with acute COVID-19.

The J gene is TRBJ1-1, the V gene TRBV6-2 or TRBV6-3, with TRBD1 as a possible D gene (5 bases). The CDR3 consists of 19 residues. V lost 2 bases to trimming and J lost 0 bases, with 22 bases between them. Germline V gene data show CDR1 as MNHEY and CDR2 as SVGEGT. CDR3 sequence: CASSYLTRDPRSVNTEAFF. The CDR3 DNA sequence: TGTGCCAGCAGTTACCTTACGCGGGACCCTAGGAGTGTGAACACTGAAGCTTTCTTT.

The J gene is TRBJ1-5, the V gene TRBV6-5, with D possibly TRBD1 on 5 matching bases. The CDR3 is 14 residues long. Per germline, CDR1 MNHEY and CDR2 SVGAGI. Trimming removed 6 bases from V and 6 bases from J, with 15 bases in between. The CDR3 DNA reads as TGTGCCAGCAGGACCCAGGGATTCGGTCAGCCCCAGCATTTT. Its protein is CASRTQGFGQPQHF.

This clone was observed a single time. This chain joins TRBV10-3 and TRBJ1-2; D may be TRBD1 (6 bases). The CDR3 extends over 16 amino acids. Germline loops: CDR1 ENHRY, CDR2 SYGVKD. Trimming stripped 5 bases from V and 0 bases from J, with 16 bases between. The CDR3 reads CAISSGTSTPNYGYTF. CDR3 bases: TGTGCCATCAGTTCCGGGACATCGACGCCTAACTATGGCTACACCTTC.

The genes are TRBV5-5 and TRBJ1-1; D is ambiguous. The ends were cut back, 0 bases at V and 5 bases at J, with 14 bases in the middle. The CDR3 is 15 residues long. Looked up from germline, CDR1 is SGHKS and CDR2 is YYEKEE (reference sequence). The CDR3 loop reads CASSLGPNKETEAFF. The CDR3 nucleotides are TGTGCCAGCAGCTTGGGCCCTAATAAAGAGACTGAAGCTTTCTTT.

The J gene is TRBJ2-5, the V gene TRBV28; the D gene is possibly TRBD2 (5 bases). With 4 bases removed from V and 2 bases from J, the gap between germline ends came to 14 bases. The CDR3 runs 15 residues. Germline V gene sequence: CDR1 MDHEN, CDR2 SYDVKM. The CDR3 DNA follows: TGTGCCAGCAGTTCCTCCCTTTCGGGGCAAGAGACCCAGTACTTC. It encodes CASSSSLSGQETQYF.

This clone has only a few counts. V is TRBV9 and J is TRBJ2-7; possible D gene TRBD2, 7 bases. Trimming removed 2 bases from V and 1 base from J, with 10 bases in between. Germline CDR1 reads SGDLS; CDR2 reads YYNGEE. This CDR3 is 14 amino acids long. In nucleotides, the CDR3 is TGTGCCAGCAGCGTTGAGGGGGGGTCCTACGAGCAGTACTTC. This gives the protein CASSVEGGSYEQYF.

This clone was seen only once. The chain carries TRBV18 and TRBJ1-6; the match to TRBD1 covers 9 bases. The length of the CDR3 is 16 residues. The V and J ends lost 4 bases and 8 bases, in that order; junction bases with no gene match: 9. The V gene's germline CDR1 is KGHSH and CDR2 LQKENI. The CDR3 region has the DNA TGTGCCAGCTCACTCCAACTGACAGGGGGTTATTCACCCCTCCACTTT. It codes for CASSLQLTGGYSPLHF.

J is TRBJ1-3 and V is TRBV5-1; the match to TRBD1 covers 7 bases. Trimming took 4 bases from V and 2 from J; bases not matched to a gene: 6. This CDR3 spans 15 amino acids. Per the germline V gene, CDR1 is SGHRS and CDR2 is YFSETQ. The CDR3 sequence is CASSAEGATGNTIYF. The CDR3, as DNA: TGCGCCAGCAGCGCCGAGGGGGCCACTGGAAACACCATATATTTT.

V and J are TRBV19 and TRBJ2-5; TRBD1 matches at 7 bases. The CDR3 extends over 13 amino acids. The germline gives CDR1 LNHDA, CDR2 SQIVND (reference sequence). The ends lost 9 bases at V and 2 bases at J; junction bases unmatched: 6. CDR3 in DNA: TGTGCCAGCAACGACAGGGCACAAGAGACCCAGTACTTC. Translated, it gives CASNDRAQETQYF.

The chain couples TRBV19 to TRBJ2-1, with D possibly matching TRBD1 (5 bases). Trimming shortened V by 3 bases and J by 0 bases, and 12 bases separated the two germline ends. CDR1 and CDR2 (germline): LNHDA, SQIVND (reference sequence). This CDR3 comprises 16 residues. CDR3 bases: TGTGCCAGTAGTATCCCAGGGTTAAACTCCTACAATGAGCAGTTCTTC. Its translation is CASSIPGLNSYNEQFF.

V and J are TRBV7-6 and TRBJ1-1, with a tentative D call TRBD1 (6 bases). Germline V gene lookup returns CDR1 SGHVS and CDR2 FNYEAQ. Between the trimmed V and J ends, which lost 1 base and 5 bases, there was a span of 20 bases. This CDR3 has 17 amino acids. The CDR3 protein is CASSLGGTSGWRTEAFF. In DNA, the CDR3 is TGTGCCAGCAGCTTAGGGGGGACATCGGGCTGGAGGACTGAAGCTTTCTTT.

The chain has TRBV5-1 and TRBJ1-5, with D possibly being TRBD1 (5 bases). CDR3 length: 15 residues. With 0 bases removed from V and 7 bases from J, the gap between germline ends came to 14 bases. Per germline, CDR1 SGHRS and CDR2 YFSETQ. The CDR3 DNA reads TGCGCCAGCAGCTTGGATCCAGGGTCTCGCCAGCCCCAGCATTTT. This translates into CASSLDPGSRQPQHF.

The sample holds one count of this clone. This chain uses TRBV3-1 (or the pseudogene TRBV3-2) with TRBJ1-1; D is ambiguous. CDR3 length: 15 residues. Per the germline V gene, CDR1 is LGHDT and CDR2 is YNNKEL (reference sequence). The V end was cut by 4 bases, the J end by 0 bases, with 12 bases between. This CDR3 reads CASSPGGNLNTEAFF. In DNA, the CDR3 is TGTGCCAGCAGCCCGGGAGGCAATTTGAACACTGAAGCTTTCTTT.

The chain recombines TRBV7-2 with TRBJ1-4, with 7 nucleotides matching TRBD1. Germline CDR1 and CDR2: SGHTA and FQGNSA. The V segment lost 6 bases and the J segment 6 bases; nucleotides outside the gene matches: 4. The CDR3 is 13 amino acids. The CDR3 DNA reads TGTGCCAGCAGGACAGGGATCTATGAAAAACTGTTTTTT. It yields the protein CASRTGIYEKLFF.